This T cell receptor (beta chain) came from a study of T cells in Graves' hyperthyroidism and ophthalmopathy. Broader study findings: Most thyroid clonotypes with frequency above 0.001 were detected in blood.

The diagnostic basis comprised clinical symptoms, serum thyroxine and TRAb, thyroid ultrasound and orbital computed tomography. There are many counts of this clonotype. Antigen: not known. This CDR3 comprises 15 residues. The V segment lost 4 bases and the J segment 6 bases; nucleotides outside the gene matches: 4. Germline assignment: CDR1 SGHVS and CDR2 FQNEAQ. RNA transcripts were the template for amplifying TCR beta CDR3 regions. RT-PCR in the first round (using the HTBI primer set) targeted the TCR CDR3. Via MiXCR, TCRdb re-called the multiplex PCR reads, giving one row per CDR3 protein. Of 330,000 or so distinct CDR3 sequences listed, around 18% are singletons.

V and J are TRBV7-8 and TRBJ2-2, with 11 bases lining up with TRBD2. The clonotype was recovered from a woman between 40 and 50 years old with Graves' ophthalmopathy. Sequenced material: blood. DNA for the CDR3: TGTGCCAGCAGCTGGAAACTAGCGGGAGCCGGGGAGCTGTTTTTT. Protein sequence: CASSWKLAGAGELFF. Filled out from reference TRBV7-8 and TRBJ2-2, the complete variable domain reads GAGVSQSPRYKVAKRGQDVALRCDPISGHVSLFWYQQALGQGPEFLTYFQNEAQLDKSGLPSDRFFAERPEGSVSTLKIQRTQQEDSAVYLCASSWKLAGAGELFFGEGSRLTVL.